This is a list of T cell receptor beta chains from one sample in a study of beta chain features in type 1 diabetes. Assay: immunoSEQ multiplex PCR; the TCRdb copy retains only in-frame clones and omits some. Found here are around 280,000 clones, over 14% of them singletons; the top ten hold 0.015% to 0.017%. Sequences were obtained from naive CD4+ T cells from blood. Receptors originate from a man aged 18 to 30 with type 1 diabetes. Each CDR3 is given without its conserved first and last residue. D genes are given only for firm matches. Clone size, where shown, is once, few, many, or a class for clones that have expanded.

v_call: TRBV28; d_call: TRBD1; j_call: TRBJ1-2; clone_size: few; cdr3_aa: ASSPGTGWGYT
v_call: TRBV10-1; d_call: .; j_call: TRBJ2-7; clone_size: .; cdr3_aa: ASSEKGEQY
v_call: TRBV30; d_call: .; j_call: TRBJ2-3; clone_size: few; cdr3_aa: AWAIDATDTQY
v_call: TRBV28; d_call: TRBD1; j_call: TRBJ1-2; clone_size: .; cdr3_aa: ASSSGQDYGYT
v_call: TRBV2; d_call: TRBD1; j_call: TRBJ2-1; clone_size: few; cdr3_aa: ASQLSRDSYNEQF
v_call: TRBV6-6; d_call: .; j_call: TRBJ1-2; clone_size: few; cdr3_aa: ASSYSGGLNYGYT
v_call: TRBV10-3; d_call: .; j_call: TRBJ1-6; clone_size: few; cdr3_aa: AISGLTNSPLH
v_call: TRBV29-1; d_call: TRBD2; j_call: TRBJ2-1; clone_size: few; cdr3_aa: SVGRGVGGNEQF
v_call: TRBV7-2; d_call: TRBD1; j_call: TRBJ1-2; clone_size: .; cdr3_aa: ASSAQQGVDYT
v_call: TRBV5-1; d_call: TRBD1; j_call: TRBJ2-7; clone_size: .; cdr3_aa: ASSLARQGYEQY
v_call: TRBV2; d_call: .; j_call: TRBJ2-3; clone_size: few; cdr3_aa: ASKRDITDTQY
v_call: TRBV2; d_call: TRBD1; j_call: TRBJ1-2; clone_size: few; cdr3_aa: ASSEITGTAYGYT
v_call: TRBV28; d_call: .; j_call: TRBJ2-7; clone_size: few; cdr3_aa: ASSSGGSSYEQY
v_call: TRBV28; d_call: TRBD1; j_call: TRBJ2-5; clone_size: few; cdr3_aa: ASSTGAQETQY
v_call: TRBV5-4; d_call: TRBD1; j_call: TRBJ2-3; clone_size: few; cdr3_aa: ASSSTDRADTQY
v_call: TRBV7-8; d_call: .; j_call: TRBJ1-4; clone_size: .; cdr3_aa: ASSLAPPKKLF
v_call: TRBV10-3; d_call: TRBD1; j_call: TRBJ1-1; clone_size: .; cdr3_aa: AIGGQGPTEAF
v_call: TRBV7-9; d_call: .; j_call: TRBJ2-5; clone_size: .; cdr3_aa: ASSLVGRGETQY
v_call: TRBV7-9; d_call: .; j_call: TRBJ2-1; clone_size: few; cdr3_aa: ASSLVGQGEQF
v_call: TRBV28; d_call: .; j_call: TRBJ1-2; clone_size: .; cdr3_aa: ASSPGGDQYGYT
v_call: TRBV18; d_call: TRBD1; j_call: TRBJ1-4; clone_size: .; cdr3_aa: ASSPPWGQGVEKLF
v_call: TRBV5-1; d_call: .; j_call: TRBJ2-7; clone_size: .; cdr3_aa: ASSLVGLRDEQY
v_call: TRBV19; d_call: TRBD2; j_call: TRBJ2-7; clone_size: .; cdr3_aa: ATGLAGVSSYEQY
v_call: TRBV5-1; d_call: .; j_call: TRBJ1-1; clone_size: .; cdr3_aa: ASSLDVAYTEAF
v_call: TRBV5-1; d_call: TRBD2; j_call: TRBJ2-7; clone_size: .; cdr3_aa: ASSSRGGSGVTSYEQY
v_call: TRBV15; d_call: .; j_call: TRBJ1-2; clone_size: .; cdr3_aa: ATSRDGQGHLGYGYT
v_call: TRBV9; d_call: TRBD2; j_call: TRBJ2-3; clone_size: .; cdr3_aa: ASSVDSGARLGTQY
v_call: TRBV12-5; d_call: TRBD1; j_call: TRBJ1-5; clone_size: few; cdr3_aa: ASGSGQGARQPQH
v_call: TRBV18; d_call: TRBD1; j_call: TRBJ2-7; clone_size: few; cdr3_aa: ASSPTGGRYEQY
v_call: TRBV28; d_call: .; j_call: TRBJ1-1; clone_size: .; cdr3_aa: ASSLLNTEAF
v_call: TRBV6-5; d_call: TRBD1; j_call: TRBJ2-5; clone_size: .; cdr3_aa: ASTHRGHETQY
v_call: TRBV28; d_call: TRBD1; j_call: TRBJ2-7; clone_size: few; cdr3_aa: ATRQGRNEQY
v_call: TRBV5-1; d_call: TRBD2; j_call: TRBJ2-7; clone_size: .; cdr3_aa: ASRVRGGGYEQY
v_call: TRBV15; d_call: .; j_call: TRBJ2-5; clone_size: .; cdr3_aa: ATSRVDRGKETQY
v_call: TRBV7-9; d_call: .; j_call: TRBJ2-3; clone_size: few; cdr3_aa: ASSLGGSPTDTQY
v_call: TRBV30; d_call: TRBD1; j_call: TRBJ2-5; clone_size: .; cdr3_aa: AWSQGARKTQY
v_call: TRBV7-2; d_call: .; j_call: TRBJ1-2; clone_size: .; cdr3_aa: ASSLGARYT
v_call: TRBV2; d_call: .; j_call: TRBJ1-4; clone_size: few; cdr3_aa: ATNEQGPTNEKLF
v_call: TRBV5-4; d_call: .; j_call: TRBJ2-5; clone_size: .; cdr3_aa: ASSFYGGAMTETQY
v_call: TRBV9; d_call: TRBD2; j_call: TRBJ2-5; clone_size: .; cdr3_aa: ASSPSGTGETQY
v_call: TRBV28; d_call: .; j_call: TRBJ2-1; clone_size: .; cdr3_aa: ASSSVYNEQF
v_call: TRBV29-1; d_call: .; j_call: TRBJ2-7; clone_size: few; cdr3_aa: SVSGLLNYEQY
v_call: TRBV5-4; d_call: TRBD1; j_call: TRBJ2-5; clone_size: .; cdr3_aa: ASSLSVGTGDQETQY
v_call: TRBV19; d_call: TRBD1; j_call: TRBJ1-5; clone_size: few; cdr3_aa: ASSTRVTGQAYNQPQH
v_call: TRBV28; d_call: TRBD1; j_call: TRBJ2-1; clone_size: .; cdr3_aa: ASSLPGQGTNEQF
v_call: TRBV4-3; d_call: .; j_call: TRBJ2-2; clone_size: few; cdr3_aa: ASSHEAFFTGELF